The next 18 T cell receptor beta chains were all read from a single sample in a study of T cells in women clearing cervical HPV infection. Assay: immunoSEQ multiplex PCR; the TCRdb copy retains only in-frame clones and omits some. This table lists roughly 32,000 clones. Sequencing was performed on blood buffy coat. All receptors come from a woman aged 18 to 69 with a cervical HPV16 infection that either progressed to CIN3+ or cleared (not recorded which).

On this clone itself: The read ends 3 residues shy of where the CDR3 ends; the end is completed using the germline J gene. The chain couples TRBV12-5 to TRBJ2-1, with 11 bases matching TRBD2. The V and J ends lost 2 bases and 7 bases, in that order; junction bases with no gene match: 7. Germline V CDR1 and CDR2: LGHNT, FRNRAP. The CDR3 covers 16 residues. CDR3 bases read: TGTGCTAGTGGTTTGACTACTAGCGGGAGATTAAATGAG. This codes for CASGLTTSGRLNE. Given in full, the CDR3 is CASGLTTSGRLNEQFF.

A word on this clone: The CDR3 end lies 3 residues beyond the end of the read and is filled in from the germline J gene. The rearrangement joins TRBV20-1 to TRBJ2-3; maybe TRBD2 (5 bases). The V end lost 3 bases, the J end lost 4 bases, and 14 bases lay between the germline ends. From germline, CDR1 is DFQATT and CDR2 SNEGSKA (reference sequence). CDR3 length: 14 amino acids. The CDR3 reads CSARRVRGADTQYF. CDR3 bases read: TGCAGTGCTAGGCGGGTTCGTGGGGCAGATACG.

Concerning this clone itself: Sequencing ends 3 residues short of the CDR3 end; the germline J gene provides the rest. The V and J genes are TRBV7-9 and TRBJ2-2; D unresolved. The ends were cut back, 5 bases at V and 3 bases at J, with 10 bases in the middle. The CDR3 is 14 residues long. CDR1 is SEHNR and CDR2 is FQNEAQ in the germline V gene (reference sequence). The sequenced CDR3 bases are TGTGCCAGCAGCCCCCCCCTCTACACCGGGGAG. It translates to CASSPPLYTGE. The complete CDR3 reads CASSPPLYTGELFF.

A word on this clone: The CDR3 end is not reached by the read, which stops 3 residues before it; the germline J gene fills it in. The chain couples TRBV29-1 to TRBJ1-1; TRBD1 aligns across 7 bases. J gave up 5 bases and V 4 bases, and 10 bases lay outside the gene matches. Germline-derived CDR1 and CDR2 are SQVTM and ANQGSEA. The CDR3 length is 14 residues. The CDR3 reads CSVAAGQWATEAFF. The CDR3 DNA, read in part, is TGCAGCGTTGCGGCGGGACAGTGGGCGACTGAA. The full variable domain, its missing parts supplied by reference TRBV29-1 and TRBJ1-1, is SAVISQKPSRDICQRGTSLTIQCQVDSQVTMMFWYRQQPGQSLTLIATANQGSEATYESGFVIDKFPISRPNLTFSTLTVSNMSPEDSSIYLCSVAAGQWATEAFFGQGTRLTVV.

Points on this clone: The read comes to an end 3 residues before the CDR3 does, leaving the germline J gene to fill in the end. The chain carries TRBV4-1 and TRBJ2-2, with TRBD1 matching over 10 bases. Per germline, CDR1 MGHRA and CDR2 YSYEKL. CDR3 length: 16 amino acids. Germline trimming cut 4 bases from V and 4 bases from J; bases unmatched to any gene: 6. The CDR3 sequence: CASSLRWTGGTGELFF. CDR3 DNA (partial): TGCGCCAGCAGCCTTCGATGGACAGGGGGCACCGGGGAG.

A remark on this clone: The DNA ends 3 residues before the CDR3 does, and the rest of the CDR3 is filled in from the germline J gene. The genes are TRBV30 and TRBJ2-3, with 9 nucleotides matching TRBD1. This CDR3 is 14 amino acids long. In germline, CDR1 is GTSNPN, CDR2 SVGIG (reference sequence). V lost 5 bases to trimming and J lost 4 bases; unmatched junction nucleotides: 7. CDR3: CAWGGQGLSDTQYF. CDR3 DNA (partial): TGTGCCTGGGGGGGACAGGGATTATCAGATACG.

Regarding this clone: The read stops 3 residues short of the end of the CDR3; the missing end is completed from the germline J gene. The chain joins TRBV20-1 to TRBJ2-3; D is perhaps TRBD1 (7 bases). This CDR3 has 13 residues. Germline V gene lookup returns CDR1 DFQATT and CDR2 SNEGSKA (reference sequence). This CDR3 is CSARTGWEETQYF. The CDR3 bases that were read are TGCAGTGCGCGGACAGGTTGGGAGGAGACG.

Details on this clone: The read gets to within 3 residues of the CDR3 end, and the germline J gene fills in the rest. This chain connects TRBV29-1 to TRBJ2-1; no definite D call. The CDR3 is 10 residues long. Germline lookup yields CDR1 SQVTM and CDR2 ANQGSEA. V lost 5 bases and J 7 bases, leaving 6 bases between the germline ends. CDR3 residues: CSVLVNEQFF. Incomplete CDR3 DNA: TGCAGCGTTCTAGTGAATGAG.

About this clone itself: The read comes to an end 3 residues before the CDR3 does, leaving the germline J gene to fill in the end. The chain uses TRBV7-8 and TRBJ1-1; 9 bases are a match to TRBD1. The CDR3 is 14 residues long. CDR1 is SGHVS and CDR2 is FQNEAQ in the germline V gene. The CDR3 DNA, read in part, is TGTGCCAGCAGCTTAGGGAGGGTGGGACAGGGA. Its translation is CASSLGRVGQG. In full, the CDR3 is CASSLGRVGQGAFF.

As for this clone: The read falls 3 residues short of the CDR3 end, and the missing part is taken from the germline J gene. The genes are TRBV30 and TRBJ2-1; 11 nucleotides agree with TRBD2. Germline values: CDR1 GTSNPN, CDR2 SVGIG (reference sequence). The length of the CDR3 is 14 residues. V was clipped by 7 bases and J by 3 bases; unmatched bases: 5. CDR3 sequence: CALTTSGSYNEQFF. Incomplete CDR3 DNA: TGTGCCTTGACTACTAGCGGGAGCTACAATGAG. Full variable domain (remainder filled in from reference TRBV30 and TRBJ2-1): SQTIHQWPATLVQPVGSPLSLECTVEGTSNPNLYWYRQAAGRGLQLLFYSVGIGQISSEVPQNLSASRPQDRQFILSSKKLLLSDSGFYLCALTTSGSYNEQFFGPGTRLTVL.

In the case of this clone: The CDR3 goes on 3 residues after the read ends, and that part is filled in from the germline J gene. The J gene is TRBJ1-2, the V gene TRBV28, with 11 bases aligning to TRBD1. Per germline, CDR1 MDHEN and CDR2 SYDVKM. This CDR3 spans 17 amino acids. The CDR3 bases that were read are TGTGCCAGCAGTTTATTAATCGTCGGACAGGGGGCGCGGGGC. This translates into CASSLLIVGQGARG. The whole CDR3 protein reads CASSLLIVGQGARGYTF.

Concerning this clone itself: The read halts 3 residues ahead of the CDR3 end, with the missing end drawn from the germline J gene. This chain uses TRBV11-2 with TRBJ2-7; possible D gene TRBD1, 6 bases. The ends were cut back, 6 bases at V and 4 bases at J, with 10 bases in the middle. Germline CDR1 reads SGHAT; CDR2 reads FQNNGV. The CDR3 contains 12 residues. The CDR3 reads CASSGTGYEQYF. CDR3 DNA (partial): TGTGCCAGCAGTGGAACAGGGTACGAG.

The CDR3 DNA, read in part, is TGCAGTGTCCGGGACACCCTCACGGGAAATGAG. This translates into CSVRDTLTGNE. The CDR3 reads in full as CSVRDTLTGNEQFF. V usage is TRBV20-1 and J usage is TRBJ2-1, with a weak D call TRBD1 (6 bases). The read terminates 3 residues before the CDR3 end, so the remaining end is supplied by the germline J gene. Trimming removed 7 bases at V and 7 bases at J, with 20 bases between. Per the germline V gene, CDR1 is DFQATT and CDR2 is SNEGSKA (reference sequence). The CDR3 sequence is 14 residues long.

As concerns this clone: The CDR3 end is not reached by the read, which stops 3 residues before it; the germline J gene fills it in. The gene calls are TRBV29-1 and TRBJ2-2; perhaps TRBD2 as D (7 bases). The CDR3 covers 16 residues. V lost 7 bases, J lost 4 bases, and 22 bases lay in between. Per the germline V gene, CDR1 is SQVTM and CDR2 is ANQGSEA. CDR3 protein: CSGASGAGAGTGELFF. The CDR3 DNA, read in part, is TGCAGCGGCGCTTCAGGTGCGGGGGCCGGCACCGGGGAG.

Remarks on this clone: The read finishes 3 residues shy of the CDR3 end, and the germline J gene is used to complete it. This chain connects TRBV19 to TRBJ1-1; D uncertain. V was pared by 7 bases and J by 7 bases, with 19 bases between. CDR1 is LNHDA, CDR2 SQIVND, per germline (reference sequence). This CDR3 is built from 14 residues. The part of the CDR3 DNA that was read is TGTGCCAGTATCCCACCTTTCGGGTTTTTTGAA. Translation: CASIPPFGFFE. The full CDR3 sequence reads CASIPPFGFFEAFF.

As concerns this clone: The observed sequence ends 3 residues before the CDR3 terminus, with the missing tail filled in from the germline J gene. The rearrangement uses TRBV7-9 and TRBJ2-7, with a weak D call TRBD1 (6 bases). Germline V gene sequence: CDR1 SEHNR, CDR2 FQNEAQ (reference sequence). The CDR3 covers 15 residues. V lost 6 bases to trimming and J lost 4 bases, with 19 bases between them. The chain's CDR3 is CASSNHDRTFYEQYF. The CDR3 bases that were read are TGTGCCAGCAGTAACCATGACAGGACCTTTTACGAG.

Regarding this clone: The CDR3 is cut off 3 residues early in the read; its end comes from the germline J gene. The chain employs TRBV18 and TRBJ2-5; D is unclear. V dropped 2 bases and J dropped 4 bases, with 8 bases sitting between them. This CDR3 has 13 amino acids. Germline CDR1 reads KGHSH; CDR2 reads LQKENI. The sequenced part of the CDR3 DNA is TGTGCCAGCTCACCAGAAGGGCCAGAGACC. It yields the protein CASSPEGPET. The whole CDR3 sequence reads CASSPEGPETQYF.

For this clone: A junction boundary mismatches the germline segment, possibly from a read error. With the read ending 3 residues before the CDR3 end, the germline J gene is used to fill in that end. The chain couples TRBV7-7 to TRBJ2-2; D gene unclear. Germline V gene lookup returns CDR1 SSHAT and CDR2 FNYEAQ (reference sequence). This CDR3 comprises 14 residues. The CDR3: CASSLGAPSGELFF. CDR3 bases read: TGTGCTAGCAGCTTAGGAGCCCCCTCCGGGGAG.